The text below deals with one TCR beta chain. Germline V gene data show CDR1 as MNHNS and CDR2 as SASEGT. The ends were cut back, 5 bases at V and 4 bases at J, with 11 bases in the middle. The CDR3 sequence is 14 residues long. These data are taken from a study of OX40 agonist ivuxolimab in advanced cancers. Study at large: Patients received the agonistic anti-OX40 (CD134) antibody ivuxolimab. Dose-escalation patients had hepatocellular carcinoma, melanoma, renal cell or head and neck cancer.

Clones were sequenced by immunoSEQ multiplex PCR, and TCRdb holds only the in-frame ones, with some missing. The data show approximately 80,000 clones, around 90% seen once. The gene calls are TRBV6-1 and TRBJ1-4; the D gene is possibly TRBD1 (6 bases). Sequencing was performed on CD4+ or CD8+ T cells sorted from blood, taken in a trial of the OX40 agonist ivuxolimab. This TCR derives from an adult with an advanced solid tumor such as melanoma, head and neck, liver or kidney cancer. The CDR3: CASSLDSLNEKLFF. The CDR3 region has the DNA TGTGCCAGCAGTTTGGACAGCCTTAATGAAAAACTGTTTTTT.